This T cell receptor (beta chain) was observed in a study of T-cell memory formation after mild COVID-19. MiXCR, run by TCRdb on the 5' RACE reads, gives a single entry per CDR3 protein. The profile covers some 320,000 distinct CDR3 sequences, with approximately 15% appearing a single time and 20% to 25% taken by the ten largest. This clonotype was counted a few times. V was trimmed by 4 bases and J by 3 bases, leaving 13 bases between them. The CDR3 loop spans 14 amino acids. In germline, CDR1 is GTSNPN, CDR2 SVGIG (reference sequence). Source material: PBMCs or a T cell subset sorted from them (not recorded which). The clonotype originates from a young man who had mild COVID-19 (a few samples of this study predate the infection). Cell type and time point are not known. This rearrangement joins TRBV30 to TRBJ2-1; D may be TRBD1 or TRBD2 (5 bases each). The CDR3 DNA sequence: TGTGCCTGGAATTCCGGGACCAACTACAATGAGCAGTTCTTC. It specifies CAWNSGTNYNEQFF.